The 21 T cell receptor beta chains in this list originate from one sample, sequenced in a study of CD8 T cells in ankylosing spondylitis (dated by TCRdb to 2016 to 2017). The library was obtained by 5' RACE. TCRdb lists the instrument as Illumina HiSeq 2500. Using fastp at Q25 and MiXCR, TCRdb reprocessed the public reads and kept productive beta chains. Rows matching on CDR3 protein sequence are summarized as one entry with the most common DNA and genes. The sample table lists 300,000 to 400,000 distinct CDR3 sequences, roughly 20% of them with a count of one. The top ten constitute roughly 14% of the sample. Sequencing was performed on blood, either unsorted or a sorted T cell fraction (not recorded which). The receptor source for this set is a male donor with ankylosing spondylitis or in good health (not recorded which).

The chain uses TRBV29-1 and TRBJ2-1, with D possibly matching TRBD1 (5 bases). The V and J ends lost 0 bases and 3 bases respectively, with 15 bases between them. From germline, CDR1 is SQVTM and CDR2 ANQGSEA. CDR3 size: 16 residues. CDR3 DNA: TGCAGCGTTGAAGAACCCCCCCCAGGGCTCTACAATGAGCAGTTCTTC. Its translation is CSVEEPPPGLYNEQFF.

The table lists this clonotype with many counts. This rearrangement joins TRBV12-3 or TRBV12-4 to TRBJ2-7; 11 nucleotides match TRBD2. This CDR3 is 14 amino acids long. The V gene end was trimmed by 3 bases and the J gene end by 4 bases; junction bases not matched to a gene: 2. CDR3 sequence (DNA): TGTGCCAGCAGTTTCGTAGCGGGGGGGTACGAGCAGTACTTC. Translating gives CASSFVAGGYEQYF.

This clonotype appeared a few times. The J gene is TRBJ2-5, the V gene TRBV12-3 or TRBV12-4; TRBD1 aligns across 8 bases. Losses at the gene ends were 5 bases for V and 11 bases for J; bases not matched to a gene: 13. This CDR3 is built from 14 residues. The CDR3 sequence is CASSGDRGAAFQYF. As DNA, the CDR3 is TGTGCCAGCAGTGGCGACAGGGGAGCGGCCTTTCAGTACTTC.

The chain combines TRBV7-9 with TRBJ2-5, with 10 bases identical to TRBD1. The V and J ends lost 5 bases and 7 bases, in that order; junction bases with no gene match: 13. Germline values: CDR1 SEHNR, CDR2 FQNEAQ (reference sequence). This CDR3 has 16 residues. This CDR3 is CASSLAGTGVSLTQYF. The CDR3 nucleotides are TGTGCCAGCAGCCTCGCCGGGACAGGGGTTTCTCTGACCCAGTACTTC.

This clonotype was recorded a few times. The chain has TRBV28 and TRBJ2-7; 8 bases fit TRBD1. This CDR3 is 15 amino acids long. The junction had 12 bases not matched to a gene; V was cut back by 4 bases and J by 7 bases. The germline gives CDR1 MDHEN, CDR2 SYDVKM. In DNA form, the CDR3 reads TGTGCCAGCAGTTCCCCCGACAGGGGAATGTGGGAGCAGTACTTC. Translating gives CASSSPDRGMWEQYF. Full variable domain (remainder filled in from reference TRBV28 and TRBJ2-7): DVKVTQSSRYLVKRTGEKVFLECVQDMDHENMFWYRQDPGLGLRLIYFSYDVKMKEKGDIPEGYSVSREKKERFSLILESASTNQTSMYLCASSSPDRGMWEQYFGPGTRLTVT.

The V call is TRBV10-2, the J call TRBJ1-5; D call uncertain. The CDR3 extends over 14 amino acids. CDR1 is WSHSY and CDR2 is SAAADI in the germline V gene. Deletions cut 2 bases from V and 3 bases from J, with 8 bases between. The CDR3 protein is CASSERFSNQPQHF. The CDR3, as DNA: TGCGCCAGCAGTGAGAGGTTTTCCAATCAGCCCCAGCATTTT.

The chain joins TRBV4-1 to TRBJ2-7; TRBD1 is a possible D gene (6 bases). V was clipped by 1 base and J by 3 bases, with 10 bases between them. Germline loops: CDR1 MGHRA, CDR2 YSYEKL. The length of the CDR3 is 14 residues. The CDR3 sequence: CASSQAVGGYEQYF. CDR3 bases: TGCGCCAGCAGCCAAGCGGTAGGGGGCTACGAGCAGTACTTC.

The CDR3 bases are TGTGCCAGCAGTTACTCCCCCCGCGGGGAGACCCAGTACTTC. Its translation is CASSYSPRGETQYF. The chain joins TRBV6-2 or TRBV6-3 to TRBJ2-5; TRBD2 might be the D (5 bases). CDR1 MNHEY and CDR2 SVGEGT come from the germline V gene. The V and J ends lost 0 bases and 5 bases respectively, with 10 bases between them. This CDR3 region has 14 residues.

The chain uses TRBV20-1 and TRBJ1-1; no firm D call. Germline V gene lookup returns CDR1 DFQATT and CDR2 SNEGSKA (reference sequence). The V end was cut by 0 bases, the J end by 4 bases, with 9 bases between. The CDR3 extends over 13 amino acids. CDR3 amino acids: CSARDLGSTEAFF. The CDR3 bases are TGCAGTGCTAGAGATTTGGGGAGCACTGAAGCTTTCTTT.

There are a few counts of this clonotype. The chain uses TRBV7-9 and TRBJ2-7; weak D call: TRBD1 (5 bases). This CDR3 has 12 residues. V was trimmed by 4 bases and J by 5 bases, leaving 9 bases between them. Looked up from germline, CDR1 is SEHNR and CDR2 is FQNEAQ (reference sequence). CDR3 sequence: CASSSGHNEQYF. In DNA form, the CDR3 reads TGTGCCAGCAGCTCCGGACACAACGAGCAGTACTTC.

This chain links TRBV3-1 with TRBJ2-1; weak D call: TRBD2 (6 bases). The germline gives CDR1 LGHDT, CDR2 YNNKEL (reference sequence). This CDR3 is 15 amino acids long. V dropped 5 bases and J dropped 0 bases, with 11 bases sitting between them. The CDR3 reads CASSWDFSSYNEQFF. The DNA of the CDR3 is TGTGCCAGCAGCTGGGACTTCAGCTCCTACAATGAGCAGTTCTTC.

The CDR3 sequence is CASSFGLGGDNEQFF. CDR3 in DNA: TGTGCCAGCAGTTTCGGGTTAGGGGGAGACAATGAGCAGTTCTTC. The V call is TRBV27, the J call TRBJ2-1, with a tentative D call TRBD1 (6 bases). Trimming took 3 bases from V and 5 from J, leaving 14 bases between them. Germline V gene sequence: CDR1 MNHEY, CDR2 SMNVEV (reference sequence). The CDR3 spans 15 residues.

The chain combines TRBV27 with TRBJ2-2; TRBD1 matches at 7 bases. The CDR3 extends over 16 amino acids. Germline loops: CDR1 MNHEY, CDR2 SMNVEV (reference sequence). The junction had 9 bases not matched to a gene; V was cut back by 6 bases and J by 2 bases. The CDR3 reads CASSTHPGGNTGELFF. DNA for the CDR3: TGTGCCAGCAGCACCCACCCAGGGGGTAACACCGGGGAGCTGTTTTTT.

This sequence joins TRBV20-1 and TRBJ2-7; 8 nucleotides line up with TRBD2. J lost 4 bases, V lost 4 bases, and 12 bases had no gene match. The CDR3 is 15 amino acids. Germline V lookup: CDR1 DFQATT, CDR2 SNEGSKA (reference sequence). CDR3 amino acids: CSAIGERAGDYEQYF. CDR3 sequence (DNA): TGCAGTGCTATCGGTGAGAGAGCGGGGGATTACGAGCAGTACTTC.

The chain employs TRBV7-9 and TRBJ2-7; possible D gene TRBD2, 6 bases. This CDR3 spans 11 amino acids. V lost 11 bases and J lost 4, with 12 bases in between. The germline V gene encodes CDR1 SEHNR and CDR2 FQNEAQ (reference sequence). DNA for the CDR3: TGTGCCCTTGGAGGGGAATACGAGCAGTACTTC. Translating it yields CALGGEYEQYF.

The J gene is TRBJ2-5, the V gene TRBV3-1; D possibly corresponds to TRBD2 (5 bases). CDR3 length equals 15 residues. Trimming removed 0 bases at V and 2 bases at J, with 10 bases between. Germline assignment: CDR1 LGHDT and CDR2 YNNKEL (reference sequence). For the CDR3, the DNA is TGTGCCAGCAGCCAAGATTTCCGGAGGCAAGAGACCCAGTACTTC. It is translated as CASSQDFRRQETQYF.

J is TRBJ2-1 and V is TRBV4-1; TRBD2 aligns across 14 bases. CDR1 is MGHRA and CDR2 is YSYEKL in the germline V gene. The V gene end was trimmed by 4 bases and the J gene end by 8 bases; junction bases not matched to a gene: 10. The CDR3 has 17 residues. DNA for the CDR3: TGCGCCAGCAGCCGCCCCGGGACTAGCGGGGGTGGAGATGAGCAGTTCTTC. As protein: CASSRPGTSGGGDEQFF.

This clonotype was recorded a few times. This rearrangement joins TRBV5-5 to TRBJ2-7; D perhaps matches TRBD2 (5 bases). Per the germline V gene, CDR1 is SGHKS and CDR2 is YYEKEE (reference sequence). V was clipped by 0 bases and J by 2 bases, with 9 bases between them. The CDR3 runs 14 residues. The CDR3 protein is CASSLDVGTYEQYF. Here the CDR3 DNA reads TGTGCCAGCAGCTTGGACGTCGGGACCTACGAGCAGTACTTC.

The V call is TRBV29-1, the J call TRBJ2-7, with TRBD2 matching over 7 bases. Germline CDR1 reads SQVTM; CDR2 reads ANQGSEA. The length of the CDR3 is 11 residues. Trimming took 5 bases from V and 7 from J; bases not matched to a gene: 5. The CDR3 DNA sequence: TGCAGCGTTTGGCGGGGGAGGGAGCAGTACTTC. It specifies CSVWRGREQYF.

This clonotype has more than one count but fewer than ten. The chain recombines TRBV6-1 with TRBJ2-5; 8 nucleotides match TRBD1. Germline V gene lookup returns CDR1 MNHNS and CDR2 SASEGT. The CDR3 has 15 amino acids. V gave up 3 bases and J gave up 2 bases; unmatched junction bases: 5. The CDR3 DNA follows: TGTGCCAGCAGTGAGCGGACAGGGCCACAAGAGACCCAGTACTTC. Translation: CASSERTGPQETQYF.

This clonotype appeared a few times. The chain joins TRBV27 to TRBJ2-7, with D perhaps TRBD1 (6 bases). The V end was cut by 6 bases, the J end by 0 bases, with 12 bases between. CDR3 length: 14 residues. The germline gives CDR1 MNHEY, CDR2 SMNVEV (reference sequence). This chain's CDR3 is CASSTTGASYEQYF. In DNA form, the CDR3 reads TGTGCCAGCAGCACGACAGGAGCCTCCTACGAGCAGTACTTC.